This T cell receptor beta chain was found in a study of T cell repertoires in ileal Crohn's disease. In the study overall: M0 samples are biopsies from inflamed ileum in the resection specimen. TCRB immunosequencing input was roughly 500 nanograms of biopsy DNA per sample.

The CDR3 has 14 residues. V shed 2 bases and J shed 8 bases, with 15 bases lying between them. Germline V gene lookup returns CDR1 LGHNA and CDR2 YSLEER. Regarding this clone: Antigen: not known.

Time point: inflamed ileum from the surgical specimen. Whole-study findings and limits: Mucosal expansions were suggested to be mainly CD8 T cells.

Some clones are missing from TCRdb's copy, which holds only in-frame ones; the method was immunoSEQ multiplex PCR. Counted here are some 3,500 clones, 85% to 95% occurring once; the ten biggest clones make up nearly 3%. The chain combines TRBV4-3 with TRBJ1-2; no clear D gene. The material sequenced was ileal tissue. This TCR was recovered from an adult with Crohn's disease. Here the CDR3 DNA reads TGCGCCAGCAGCCAAATTAATGTCGGCCTCGGCTACACCTTC. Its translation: CASSQINVGLGYTF.